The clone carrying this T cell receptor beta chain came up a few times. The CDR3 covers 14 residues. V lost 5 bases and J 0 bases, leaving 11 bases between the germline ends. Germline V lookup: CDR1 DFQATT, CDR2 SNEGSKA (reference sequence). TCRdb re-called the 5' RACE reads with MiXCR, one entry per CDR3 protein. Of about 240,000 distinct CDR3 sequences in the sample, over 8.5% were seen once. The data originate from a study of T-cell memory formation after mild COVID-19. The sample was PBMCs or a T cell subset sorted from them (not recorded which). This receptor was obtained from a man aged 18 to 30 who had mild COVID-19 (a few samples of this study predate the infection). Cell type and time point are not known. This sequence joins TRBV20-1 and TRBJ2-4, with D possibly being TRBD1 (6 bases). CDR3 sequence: CSARGQAAKNIQYF. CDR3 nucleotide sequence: TGCAGTGCTCGGGGACAAGCAGCCAAAAACATTCAGTACTTC.